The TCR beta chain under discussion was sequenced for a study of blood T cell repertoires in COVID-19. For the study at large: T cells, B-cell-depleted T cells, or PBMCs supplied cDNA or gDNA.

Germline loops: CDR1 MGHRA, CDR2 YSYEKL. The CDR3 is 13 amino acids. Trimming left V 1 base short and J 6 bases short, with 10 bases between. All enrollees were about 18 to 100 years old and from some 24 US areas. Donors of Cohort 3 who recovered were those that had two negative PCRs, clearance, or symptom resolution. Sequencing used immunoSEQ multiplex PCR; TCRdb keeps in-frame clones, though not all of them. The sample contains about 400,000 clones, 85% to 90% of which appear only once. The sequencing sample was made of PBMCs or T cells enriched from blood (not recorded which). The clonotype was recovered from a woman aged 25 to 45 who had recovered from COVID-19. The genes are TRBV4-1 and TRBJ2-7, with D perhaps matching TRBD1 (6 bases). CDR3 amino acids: CASSQAGTTEQYF. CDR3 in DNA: TGCGCCAGCAGCCAAGCGGGGACAACCGAGCAGTACTTC.